The entry that follows covers one T cell receptor beta chain sequence. What antigen it recognizes has not been identified. No base qualities exist here, and no much larger clone lies one base off it. The sample is drawn from a study of neoadjuvant anti-PD-1 for oral cavity cancer (dated by TCRdb to the early 2020s). With regard to the full study: Patients mostly received three to four biweekly doses of nivolumab at 3 mg/kg before curative-intent surgical resection. Patients who did not progress were given a fourth nivolumab dose at about day 43 and had definitive surgical resection on days 50-56. Responders were defined as patients with complete response, partial response or stable disease by RECIST 1.1; non-responders were defined as patients with progression. The parent correlative cohort included roughly 13 patients, with an approximately 30% response rate.

On the study overall, not on this receptor specifically: Higher pretreatment blood TCRbeta clonality and lower post-treatment tumor TCRbeta clonality were correlated with higher pretreatment blood Treg/Th17 ratios. After neoadjuvant nivolumab, T cell clonality (Gini index) in PBMCs was significantly higher in non-responders than in responders. TCR analyses included only a few patients per response group, and the authors called for larger cohorts for validation.

CDR1 and CDR2, looked up from the germline V gene, are LGHNA and YNFKEQ. Trimming takes 1 base off V and 4 bases off J; junction bases not matched to a gene: 3. The CDR3, cysteine through phenylalanine, is 15 amino acids long. The only DNA kept is the CDR3, 45 bases in frame from the first base. Per the publication, the time point label means: after neoadjuvant nivolumab, at surgical resection. Patients had been newly diagnosed with stage II-IVA oral cavity squamous cell carcinoma, and no prior systemic or radiation treatment had been given to the patients. The cohort consisted of patients with HPV-negative, locally advanced oral cavity squamous cell carcinoma. Peripheral blood mononuclear cells were analyzed directly, without maintenance or expansion in culture. The samples were drawn from a longitudinal correlative study tied to a single-arm phase II trial testing neoadjuvant nivolumab in oral cavity squamous cell carcinoma. Genomic DNA-based TCRbeta sequencing was performed on subject-matched pre- and post-treatment PBMCs and tumors from three responders and three non-responders. Peripheral blood mononuclear cells were drawn once before nivolumab treatment and a second time after treatment, when surgery took place. The Maxwell RSC DNA from Cells kit was used to isolate genomic DNA from PBMCs.

For deep sequencing of PBMC libraries, mostly roughly 0.5 ug of input genomic DNA was used, and six replicates were run per sample. TCRbeta libraries were prepared with the immunoSEQ hsTCRbeta kit according to the manufacturer's instructions. An Illumina NovaSeq 6000 S4 flow cell was used to sequence the final libraries, which had first been combined to 3 nM. In the original analysis: The immunoSEQ Analyzer handled quality control and preprocessing of the raw data. The analysis was limited to productive rearrangements, and each clonotype was defined by a unique CDR3 amino acid sequence. Repertoire clonality was estimated as the Gini-Simpson index, computed with the R package tcR. Student's t test was used to compare Gini indices, while Pearson correlation assessed associations with tumor size change. What TCRdb holds here is the immuneACCESS table cut down to in-frame rearrangements. Part of the clones is not present; checked against another copy, under half of the missing clones reflect an unresolved V gene, and the others are unexplained. That table supplies the V and J calls and clone size; D and trimming were determined from the DNA. For this sample there are some 14,000 clones; 70% to 85% appear just once. Over 2% of the sample is held by the ten biggest clonotypes.

Specimen: PBMCs, collected after nivolumab (anti-PD-1) treatment. The receptor's source is a person between 35 and 79 years old with oral cavity squamous cell carcinoma. The receptor chain draws on TRBV4-2 and TRBJ1-4; a stretch of 7 junction bases matches TRBD1. DNA sequence: TGTGCCAGCAGCCAAGGTCAGGGGGATAATGAAAAACTGTTTTTT. This yields the protein CASSQGQGDNEKLFF.